The 15 T cell receptor beta chains below come from one sample, sequenced in a study of beta chain features in type 1 diabetes. Expressed TCRB transcripts were sequenced after all isolated RNA was converted to cDNA. Some clones are missing from TCRdb's copy, which holds only in-frame ones; the method was immunoSEQ multiplex PCR. This sample has 200,000 to 300,000 clones, with over 65% found just once. Sequenced sample: naive CD4+ T cells from blood. All receptors come from a man aged 25-45 years in good health.

This clone was found a few times. The chain joins TRBV18 to TRBJ1-2; no reliable D call. This CDR3 has 12 amino acids. The V and J ends lost 3 bases and 4 bases respectively, with 6 bases between them. Germline CDR1 KGHSH, CDR2 LQKENI. The CDR3 DNA is TGTGCCAGCTCACCGGGGATCTATGGCTACACCTTC. This sequence encodes CASSPGIYGYTF.

J is TRBJ1-2 and V is TRBV5-1, with D tentatively TRBD1 (5 bases). The CDR3 runs to 13 residues. Trimming removed 2 bases from V and 8 bases from J, with 13 bases in between. CDR1 and CDR2 (germline): SGHRS, YFSETQ. The CDR3 bases are TGCGCCAGCAGCTTAGTCGGGGCTGGAGGCTACACCTTC. The encoded protein is CASSLVGAGGYTF. Variable domain in full (rest from reference TRBV5-1 and TRBJ1-2): KAGVTQTPRYLIKTRGQQVTLSCSPISGHRSVSWYQQTPGQGLQFLFEYFSETQRNKGNFPGRFSGRQFSNSRSEMNVSTLELGDSALYLCASSLVGAGGYTFGSGTRLTVV.

The chain recombines TRBV15 with TRBJ2-5, with D perhaps matching TRBD1 (5 bases). V was pared by 3 bases and J by 3 bases, with 14 bases between. The CDR3 is made up of 15 amino acids. Germline V lookup: CDR1 LNHNV, CDR2 YYDKDF (reference sequence). In DNA, the CDR3 is TGTGCCACCAGCAGGGACACTCGGTCGGAAGAGACCCAGTACTTC. Its protein is CATSRDTRSEETQYF.

This rearrangement joins TRBV29-1 to TRBJ1-5; D remains unclear. In germline, CDR1 is SQVTM, CDR2 ANQGSEA. Between the trimmed V and J ends, which lost 6 bases and 5 bases, there was a span of 8 bases. The CDR3 is 11 amino acids. The CDR3 loop reads CSVSRHQPQHF. CDR3 sequence (DNA): TGCAGCGTCTCCCGACATCAGCCCCAGCATTTT. Full variable domain (remainder filled in from reference TRBV29-1 and TRBJ1-5): SAVISQKPSRDICQRGTSLTIQCQVDSQVTMMFWYRQQPGQSLTLIATANQGSEATYESGFVIDKFPISRPNLTFSTLTVSNMSPEDSSIYLCSVSRHQPQHFGDGTRLSIL.

This clone was counted a few times. Germline and junction disagree at one end, which may indicate a read error. The chain couples TRBV30 to TRBJ2-5, with 9 bases that match TRBD1. The CDR3 is 12 amino acids. Per the germline V gene, CDR1 is GTSNPN and CDR2 is SVGIG (reference sequence). The CDR3, as DNA: TGTGCCTGGAGTGTACAGCCGGGGACAGGGAACTTC. Residues: CAWSVQPGTGNF.

The J gene is TRBJ1-1, the V gene TRBV30; D remains ambiguous. V was trimmed by 3 bases and J by 3 bases, leaving 11 bases between them. The CDR3 contains 13 residues. Germline-derived CDR1 and CDR2 are GTSNPN and SVGIG (reference sequence). In DNA form, the CDR3 reads TGTGCCTGGAGGGCTCGGATGGACACTGAAGCTTTCTTT. Translation: CAWRARMDTEAFF.

This clone has only a few counts. The CDR3 protein is CAWKGSYEQYF. Here the CDR3 DNA reads TGTGCCTGGAAAGGTTCCTACGAGCAGTACTTC. The chain joins TRBV30 to TRBJ2-7, with D uncertain. CDR3 length equals 11 residues. V was pared by 4 bases and J by 1 base, with 5 bases between. CDR1 GTSNPN and CDR2 SVGIG come from the germline V gene (reference sequence).

This chain connects TRBV20-1 to TRBJ2-6; unclear D gene. The germline V and J ends were trimmed by 4 bases and 3 bases, with 1 base remaining between them. The germline gives CDR1 DFQATT, CDR2 SNEGSKA (reference sequence). The CDR3 totals 11 residues. The CDR3 DNA sequence: TGCAGTGCTATTGGGGCCAACGTCCTGACTTTC. Translation gives CSAIGANVLTF.

This clone has more than one count but fewer than ten. This chain connects TRBV30 to TRBJ2-7; D remains unclear. Germline lookup yields CDR1 GTSNPN and CDR2 SVGIG (reference sequence). This CDR3 is built from 13 residues. V was pared by 2 bases and J by 3 bases, with 11 bases between. The CDR3 region has the DNA TGTGCCTGGAGTTCATACGGTGGCTACGAGCAGTACTTC. Residues: CAWSSYGGYEQYF.

V gene TRBV5-1 combines with J gene TRBJ2-1, with no clear D. Looked up from germline, CDR1 is SGHRS and CDR2 is YFSETQ. CDR3 length: 16 amino acids. V lost 3 bases to trimming and J lost 0 bases, with 13 bases between them. CDR3 in amino acids: CASSSYLSSSYNEQFF. The CDR3 bases are TGCGCCAGCAGCTCCTACCTGTCGAGCTCCTACAATGAGCAGTTCTTC.

The chain joins TRBV4-1 to TRBJ1-2; D not resolved. This CDR3 spans 15 amino acids. Trimming left V 3 bases short and J 2 bases short, with 13 bases between. Germline CDR1 and CDR2: MGHRA and YSYEKL. The CDR3 nucleotides are TGCGCCAGCAGCCATCTCGGTCGGGCGAACTATGGCTACACCTTC. Its translation is CASSHLGRANYGYTF.

The CDR3 coding sequence is TGTGCCACCAGCAGAGGAGGACAGGACTATGGCTACACCTTC. Protein product: CATSRGGQDYGYTF. The chain employs TRBV15 and TRBJ1-2; 7 nucleotides align to TRBD1. The CDR3 consists of 14 residues. The germline gives CDR1 LNHNV, CDR2 YYDKDF (reference sequence). V shed 1 base, J shed 3 bases, and the junction held 2 bases outside the gene matches.

J is TRBJ2-6 and V is TRBV19, with a possible D match to TRBD1 (5 bases). CDR3 length: 15 amino acids. The germline V and J ends were trimmed by 6 bases and 0 bases, with 9 bases remaining between them. In germline, CDR1 is LNHDA, CDR2 SQIVND (reference sequence). The CDR3 DNA sequence: TGTGCCAGTAGACAGGCCCACTCTGGGGCCAACGTCCTGACTTTC. Amino acid sequence: CASRQAHSGANVLTF.

The chain has TRBV2 and TRBJ2-2; D is unresolved. The V gene's germline CDR1 is SNHLY and CDR2 FYNNEI. The CDR3 runs to 14 residues. V lost 3 bases to trimming and J lost 1 base, with 6 bases between them. The CDR3 nucleotides read TGTGCCAGCAGTGATCTCCTGAACACCGGGGAGCTGTTTTTT. This codes for CASSDLLNTGELFF.

Details on this clone: An end of the junction does not agree with germline; a read error may underlie this. The chain uses TRBV2 and TRBJ2-6, with D unclear. CDR3 length: 14 residues. In germline, CDR1 is SNHLY, CDR2 FYNNEI. CDR3 protein: CASSTYSRANVLTF. In DNA, the CDR3 is TGTGCCAGCAGTACTTACTCTAGGGCCAACGTCCTGACTTTC.